The 27 T cell receptor beta chains below come from one sample, sequenced in a study of T cell changes during pregnancy in multiple sclerosis. The protocol was immunoSEQ multiplex PCR, while the TCRdb copy is restricted to in-frame clones and leaves out a portion. Here the sample spans 25,000 to 35,000 clones, approximately 92% being singletons. Sequenced here: CD8+ T cells from peripheral blood mononuclear cells, sampled in the second trimester of pregnancy. Receptors originate from a female donor with multiple sclerosis, enrolled in a pregnancy study.

The chain has TRBV2 and TRBJ2-1, with 8 positions matching TRBD1. Germline-derived CDR1 and CDR2 are SNHLY and FYNNEI. V lost 6 bases and J lost 8; bases outside the gene matches: 3. The CDR3 runs to 12 residues. CDR3 residues: CASSLTGDEQFF. The CDR3 DNA reads TGTGCCAGCAGCCTGACAGGGGATGAGCAGTTCTTC.

This sequence joins TRBV28 and TRBJ1-1, with D possibly matching TRBD1 (6 bases). The V gene lost 5 bases and the J gene lost 1 base, with 17 bases spanning the gap. The CDR3 consists of 16 residues. Germline CDR1 is MDHEN and CDR2 is SYDVKM. CDR3 amino acids: CASSLNHRDGNTEAFF. The CDR3 nucleotides are TGTGCCAGCAGTCTTAACCACAGGGATGGGAACACTGAAGCTTTCTTT.

This clone appeared a few times. The J gene is TRBJ2-7, the V gene TRBV7-9; 10 positions match TRBD1. The V gene end was trimmed by 1 base and the J gene end by 0 bases; junction bases not matched to a gene: 0. The CDR3 spans 15 residues. From germline, CDR1 is SEHNR and CDR2 FQNEAQ (reference sequence). The CDR3 region has the DNA TGTGCCAGCAGCTTAGGGGACAGGGGCTCCTACGAGCAGTACTTC. Translation gives CASSLGDRGSYEQYF.

In this sample, this clone is medium-sized. The chain is built from TRBV7-8 and TRBJ2-1; D remains unclear. V was pared by 2 bases and J by 0 bases, with 11 bases between. Germline CDR1 SGHVS, CDR2 FQNEAQ. The length of the CDR3 is 16 residues. The DNA for the CDR3 is TGTGCCAGCAGCTTAATCCCGGAGAGCTCCTACAATGAGCAGTTCTTC. Encoded protein: CASSLIPESSYNEQFF. The whole variable domain, remainder taken from reference TRBV7-8 and TRBJ2-1, is GAGVSQSPRYKVAKRGQDVALRCDPISGHVSLFWYQQALGQGPEFLTYFQNEAQLDKSGLPSDRFFAERPEGSVSTLKIQRTQQEDSAVYLCASSLIPESSYNEQFFGPGTRLTVL.

This clone is large. The chain couples TRBV6-1 to TRBJ2-2, with D tentatively TRBD2 (5 bases). The CDR3 extends over 14 amino acids. Germline CDR1 reads MNHNS; CDR2 reads SASEGT. V shed 3 bases and J shed 6 bases, with 11 bases lying between them. The CDR3 region is CASSDGSGAGELFF. The CDR3 DNA is TGTGCCAGCAGTGATGGGTCCGGGGCCGGGGAGCTGTTTTTT.

The J gene is TRBJ2-3, the V gene TRBV30; 9 bases map to TRBD2. V lost 5 bases to trimming and J lost 2 bases; unmatched junction nucleotides: 5. Germline CDR1 GTSNPN, CDR2 SVGIG (reference sequence). This CDR3 has 14 residues. The CDR3 protein is CAWWRGGNTDTQYF. The DNA of the CDR3 is TGTGCCTGGTGGCGGGGGGGAAACACAGATACGCAGTATTTT.

In its sample, this clone is medium-sized. The chain combines TRBV5-4 with TRBJ1-1; tentative D call: TRBD1 (6 bases). Trimming left V 4 bases short and J 2 bases short, with 9 bases between. Looked up from germline, CDR1 is SGHNT and CDR2 is YYREEE (reference sequence). This CDR3 has 13 residues. The CDR3 region has the DNA TGTGCCAGCAGCGGCAGGGGAAACACTGAAGCTTTCTTT. Its protein is CASSGRGNTEAFF.

The chain combines TRBV28 with TRBJ2-3, with D uncertain. Germline loops: CDR1 MDHEN, CDR2 SYDVKM. The CDR3 contains 15 residues. The ends were cut back, 3 bases at V and 0 bases at J, with 10 bases in the middle. The CDR3 DNA reads as TGTGCCAGCAGTTTCCCGGCAGGTAGCACAGATACGCAGTATTTT. Protein product: CASSFPAGSTDTQYF.

In regard to this clone: This sample includes further DNA sequences coding for the same CDR3. The V gene is TRBV9, the J gene TRBJ2-7; D is uncertain. CDR1 and CDR2 (germline): SGDLS, YYNGEE. The CDR3 is 12 residues long. Trimming cost V 4 bases and J 4 bases, with 9 bases left between them. The DNA of the CDR3 is TGTGCCAGCAGCCCCACCGGTTACGAGCAGTACTTC. It translates to CASSPTGYEQYF.

The chain links TRBV9 to TRBJ2-1; D is possibly TRBD2 (5 bases). The CDR3 loop spans 16 amino acids. V lost 3 bases and J 0 bases, leaving 13 bases between the germline ends. Germline assignment: CDR1 SGDLS and CDR2 YYNGEE. The CDR3 reads CASSAATGSSYNEQFF. The CDR3 DNA follows: TGTGCCAGCAGCGCCGCGACGGGAAGCTCCTACAATGAGCAGTTCTTC. The whole variable domain, filled in from reference TRBV9 and TRBJ2-1, reads DSGVTQTPKHLITATGQRVTLRCSPRSGDLSVYWYQQSLDQGLQFLIQYYNGEERAKGNILERFSAQQFPDLHSELNLSSLELGDSALYFCASSAATGSSYNEQFFGPGTRLTVL.

The chain links TRBV9 to TRBJ2-7, with a tentative D call TRBD1 (6 bases). CDR3 length equals 15 residues. V dropped 0 bases and J dropped 0 bases, with 10 bases sitting between them. CDR1 and CDR2 from the germline V gene are SGDLS and YYNGEE. The CDR3 region has the DNA TGTGCCAGCAGCGTAGCCGGGGACACCTCCTACGAGCAGTACTTC. Translation: CASSVAGDTSYEQYF.

The chain couples TRBV6-5 to TRBJ2-1, with a weak D call TRBD2 (6 bases). The CDR3 contains 14 residues. Germline loops: CDR1 MNHEY, CDR2 SVGAGI. V was cut by 0 bases and J by 3 bases, with 6 bases left in between. The CDR3 is CASSYSGGYNEQFF. The CDR3 nucleotides read TGTGCCAGCAGTTACTCGGGGGGCTACAATGAGCAGTTCTTC.

Only a few counts were recorded for this clone. The chain joins TRBV7-9 to TRBJ1-1; D uncertain. CDR3 length: 11 amino acids. Germline loops: CDR1 SEHNR, CDR2 FQNEAQ (reference sequence). Trimming removed 5 bases at V and 6 bases at J, with 7 bases between. CDR3 DNA sequence: TGTGCCAGCAGCGAGAATGCTGAAGCTTTCTTT. Protein product: CASSENAEAFF.

J is TRBJ2-1 and V is TRBV27, with 12 positions matching TRBD2. V trimming: 6 bases; J trimming: 6 bases; junction bases outside the gene matches: 3. The CDR3 is 14 amino acids. Germline CDR1 reads MNHEY; CDR2 reads SMNVEV (reference sequence). CDR3 protein: CASRTSGSGNEQFF. The DNA of the CDR3 is TGTGCCAGCAGGACTAGCGGGAGTGGCAATGAGCAGTTCTTC.

This rearrangement joins TRBV7-3 to TRBJ1-1; no definite D call. The CDR3 is made up of 13 amino acids. In germline, CDR1 is SGHTA, CDR2 FQGTGA. Trimming pared 1 base from V and 6 bases from J, leaving 9 bases between. The CDR3 region is CASSLNLVSEAFF. For the CDR3, the DNA is TGTGCCAGCAGCTTAAATCTCGTGTCTGAAGCTTTCTTT.

The chain links TRBV7-9 to TRBJ2-1, with D perhaps TRBD2 (6 bases). The V end was cut by 0 bases, the J end by 2 bases, with 11 bases between. This CDR3 region has 16 residues. Germline V gives CDR1 SEHNR, CDR2 FQNEAQ (reference sequence). The CDR3 region is CASSLADYPPYNEQFF. In nucleotides, the CDR3 is TGTGCCAGCAGCTTAGCGGACTACCCACCCTACAATGAGCAGTTCTTC.

The sample holds a few counts of this clone. The chain uses TRBV9 and TRBJ1-6, with D tentatively TRBD1 (6 bases). The CDR3 is 14 amino acids. Germline V gene lookup returns CDR1 SGDLS and CDR2 YYNGEE. With 4 bases removed from V and 9 bases from J, the gap between germline ends came to 14 bases. This CDR3 is CASSNTGGLSPLHF. CDR3 DNA sequence: TGTGCCAGCAGCAACACCGGGGGGCTTTCACCCCTCCACTTT.

The chain recombines TRBV2 with TRBJ2-7; 8 positions agree with TRBD1. The CDR3 runs 15 residues. Germline loops: CDR1 SNHLY, CDR2 FYNNEI. Trimming at V came to 6 bases and at J to 0 bases, leaving 7 bases not matched to a gene. This CDR3 reads CASRRGTGSSYEQYF. CDR3 nucleotide sequence: TGTGCCAGCAGACGCGGGACAGGAAGCTCCTACGAGCAGTACTTC.

The chain uses TRBV5-1 and TRBJ2-2, with 16 bases aligning to TRBD2. The CDR3 spans 17 residues. With 7 bases clipped from V and 4 bases from J, the junction kept 7 bases outside the gene matches. The germline V gene encodes CDR1 SGHRS and CDR2 YFSETQ. CDR3 DNA: TGCGCCAGCTCCATGGGACTAGCGGGAGGGGGCACCGGGGAGCTGTTTTTT. It yields the protein CASSMGLAGGGTGELFF.

This chain links TRBV6-1 with TRBJ2-5, with a tentative D call TRBD1 (6 bases). V lost 3 bases and J 7 bases, leaving 15 bases between the germline ends. Germline V CDR1 and CDR2: MNHNS, SASEGT. The CDR3 runs to 14 residues. The CDR3 sequence is CASSDRGTERTQYF. The CDR3 nucleotides are TGTGCCAGCAGTGATAGGGGGACCGAGAGGACCCAGTACTTC.

The chain has TRBV6-5 and TRBJ1-1; D call uncertain. Germline loops: CDR1 MNHEY, CDR2 SVGAGI. With 3 bases removed from V and 4 bases from J, the gap between germline ends came to 9 bases. The CDR3 consists of 13 residues. CDR3 coding DNA: TGTGCCAGCAGTTATAATTCGGGCACTGAAGCTTTCTTT. The encoded protein is CASSYNSGTEAFF.

In nucleotides, the CDR3 is TGTGCCAGCAGCTTCGGGTACACTGAAGCTTTCTTT. Encoded protein: CASSFGYTEAFF. The genes are TRBV5-6 and TRBJ1-1; D is unclear. Germline V gives CDR1 SGHDT, CDR2 YYEEEE. This CDR3 spans 12 amino acids. The V and J ends lost 2 bases and 3 bases respectively, with 5 bases between them.

The V call is TRBV6-1, the J call TRBJ2-7; weak D call: TRBD1 (6 bases). Germline CDR1 is MNHNS and CDR2 is SASEGT. Trimming pared 4 bases from V and 7 bases from J, leaving 17 bases between. The CDR3 is 14 amino acids. CDR3: CASSVDRLLGEQYF. DNA of the CDR3: TGTGCCAGCAGTGTAGACAGGCTCCTGGGGGAGCAGTACTTC.

J is TRBJ1-2 and V is TRBV2; D unclear. The V gene lost 3 bases and the J gene lost 0 bases, with 11 bases spanning the gap. Per the germline V gene, CDR1 is SNHLY and CDR2 is FYNNEI. CDR3 length equals 15 residues. CDR3 residues: CASSDLESANYGYTF. The CDR3, as DNA: TGTGCCAGCAGTGACCTCGAGAGTGCTAACTATGGCTACACCTTC.

This chain connects TRBV4-1 to TRBJ2-3; D call uncertain. CDR1 is MGHRA, CDR2 YSYEKL, per germline. The CDR3 covers 15 residues. The V end lost 4 bases, the J end lost 0 bases, and 11 bases lay between the germline ends. CDR3 loop: CASSLSVSSTDTQYF. CDR3 DNA sequence: TGCGCCAGCAGCCTTTCGGTGTCTAGCACAGATACGCAGTATTTT.

This clone was recorded only once. The chain employs TRBV2 and TRBJ2-1; 8 nucleotides line up with TRBD2. Germline V gene data show CDR1 as SNHLY and CDR2 as FYNNEI. The CDR3 spans 18 residues. V was clipped by 8 bases and J by 4 bases; unmatched bases: 19. The CDR3 DNA reads as TGTGCCAGCTTCAGCCCTACAGGAACTAGCGGCATTTACAATGAGCAGTTCTTC. As protein: CASFSPTGTSGIYNEQFF.

The chain carries TRBV5-6 and TRBJ2-7; 7 bases are a match to TRBD1. Per the germline V gene, CDR1 is SGHDT and CDR2 is YYEEEE. The trim removed 0 bases at V and 0 bases at J, leaving 0 bases unmatched. CDR3 length: 14 residues. The CDR3 region is CASSLGDSSYEQYF. DNA for the CDR3: TGTGCCAGCAGCTTGGGGGACAGCTCCTACGAGCAGTACTTC.